This TCR beta chain was identified in a study of human T cells and chemical hapten exposure. Overall study: An area of 2 cm by 1.5 to 2.5 cm on upper inner arm skin received 2% DPC for sensitization.

Germline CDR1 SGHRS, CDR2 YFSETQ. The CDR3 sequence is 14 residues long. The V end lost 0 bases, the J end lost 3 bases, and 7 bases lay between the germline ends. TCRdb itself ran the RACE reads through MiXCR, one entry per CDR3 protein. This table has over 300,000 distinct CDR3 sequences, 5.1% appearing once. The time point denotes: pre-sensitization, week 0. Treatment indicated: therapeutic diphenylcyclopropenone sensitization with weekly scalp DPC. This clonotype was recorded many times. V and J are TRBV5-1 and TRBJ2-1, with D uncertain. The TCR comes from a woman aged 45-59 years with alopecia areata. Some clones in this sample may be carry-over from other donors' samples. This sample comprised whole blood, obtained in connection with sensitization to the hapten diphenylcyclopropenone (DPC). The chain's CDR3 is CASSLEASYNEQFF. CDR3 bases: TGCGCCAGCAGCTTGGAGGCAAGCTACAATGAGCAGTTCTTC.